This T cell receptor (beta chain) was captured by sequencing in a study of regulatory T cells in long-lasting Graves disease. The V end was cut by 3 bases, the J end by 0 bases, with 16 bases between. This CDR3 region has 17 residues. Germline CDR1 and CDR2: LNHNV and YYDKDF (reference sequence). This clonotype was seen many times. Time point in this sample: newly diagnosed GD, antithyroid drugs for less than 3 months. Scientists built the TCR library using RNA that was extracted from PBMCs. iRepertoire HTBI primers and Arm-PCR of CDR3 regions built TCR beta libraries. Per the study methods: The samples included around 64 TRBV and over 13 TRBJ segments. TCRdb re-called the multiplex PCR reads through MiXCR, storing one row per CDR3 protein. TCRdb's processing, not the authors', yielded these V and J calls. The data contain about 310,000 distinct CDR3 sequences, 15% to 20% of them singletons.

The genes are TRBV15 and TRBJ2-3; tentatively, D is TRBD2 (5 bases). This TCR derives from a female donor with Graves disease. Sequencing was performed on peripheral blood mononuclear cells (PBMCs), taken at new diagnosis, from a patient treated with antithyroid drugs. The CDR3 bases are TGTGCCACCAGCAGGCCGGAGGACGCAGCTAGCACAGATACGCAGTATTTT. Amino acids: CATSRPEDAASTDTQYF.